This T cell receptor (beta chain) was sequenced during a study of breast tumors, draining lymph nodes, adjacent tissues. The study, taken as a whole, reports: Data fit most tumor T cells coming from lymph node, expanding in tumor. Tumor repertoires ranked between lymph nodes and nontumor tissue in diversity, with V and J gene preferences. Tumor and nontumor repertoires were significantly more similar in luminal-like than in basal-like breast cancer. Data only fit, rather than demonstrated, lymph node origin of most tumor T cells.

Using its own MiXCR run on the multiplex PCR reads, TCRdb lists one record per CDR3 protein. The sample contains roughly 110,000 distinct CDR3 sequences, 30% of which appear only once. This clonotype came up many times. Its antigen is not identified. A read error may explain this, as a much larger clone is one base away. The CDR3 has 12 residues. The germline V gene has CDR1 DFQATT and CDR2 SNEGSKA (reference sequence). The lymph nodes were axillary draining lymph nodes from breast cancer patients. This clonotype originated in a female donor with breast cancer. Some clones in this sample may be carry-over from other donors' samples. V usage is TRBV20-1 and J usage is TRBJ1-2; tentative D call: TRBD1 (6 bases). Sequenced input: axillary lymph node tissue. The CDR3 nucleotides are TGCAGTGCCGTGGACAGCCACTATGGCTCCACCTTC. It yields the protein CSAVDSHYGSTF.